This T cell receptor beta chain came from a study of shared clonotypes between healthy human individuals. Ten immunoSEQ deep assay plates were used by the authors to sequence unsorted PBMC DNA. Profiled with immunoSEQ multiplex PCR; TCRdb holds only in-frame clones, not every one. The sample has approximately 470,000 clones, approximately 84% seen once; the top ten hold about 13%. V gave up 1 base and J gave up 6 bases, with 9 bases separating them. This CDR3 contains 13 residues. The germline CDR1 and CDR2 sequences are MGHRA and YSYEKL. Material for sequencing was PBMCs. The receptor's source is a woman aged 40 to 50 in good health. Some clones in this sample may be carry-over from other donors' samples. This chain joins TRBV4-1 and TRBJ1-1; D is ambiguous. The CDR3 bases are TGCGCCAGCAGCCAAGTTACACAGTCTGAAGCTTTCTTT. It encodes CASSQVTQSEAFF.